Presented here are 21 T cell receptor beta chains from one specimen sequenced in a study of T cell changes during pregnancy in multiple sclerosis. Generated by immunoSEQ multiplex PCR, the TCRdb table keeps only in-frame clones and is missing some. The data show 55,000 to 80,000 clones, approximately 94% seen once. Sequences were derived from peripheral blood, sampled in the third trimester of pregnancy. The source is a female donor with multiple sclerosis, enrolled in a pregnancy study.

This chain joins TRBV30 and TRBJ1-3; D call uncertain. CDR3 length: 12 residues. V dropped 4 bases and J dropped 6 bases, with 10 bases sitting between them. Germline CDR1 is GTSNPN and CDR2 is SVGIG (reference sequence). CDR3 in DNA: TGTGCCTGGACCCCTACAGTAAACACCATATATTTT. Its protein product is CAWTPTVNTIYF.

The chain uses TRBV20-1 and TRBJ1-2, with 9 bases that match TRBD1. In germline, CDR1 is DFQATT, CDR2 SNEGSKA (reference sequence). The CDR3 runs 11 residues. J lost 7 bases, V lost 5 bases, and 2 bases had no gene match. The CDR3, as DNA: TGCAGTGCTGGGACAGGGTCTGGCTACACCTTC. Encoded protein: CSAGTGSGYTF.

Here the CDR3 reads CASSLGASGGQETQYF. Written as DNA, the CDR3 is TGTGCCAGCAGCTTAGGGGCTAGCGGGGGCCAAGAGACCCAGTACTTC. V usage is TRBV7-3 and J usage is TRBJ2-5, with 10 bases fitting TRBD2. Unmatched junction bases numbered 4, after V lost 2 bases and J lost 1 base. CDR1 is SGHTA, CDR2 FQGTGA, per germline. The CDR3 contains 16 residues. Supplemented by reference TRBV7-3 and TRBJ2-5, the full variable domain reads GAGVSQTPSNKVTEKGKYVELRCDPISGHTALYWYRQSLGQGPEFLIYFQGTGAADDSGLPNDRFFAVRPEGSVSTLKIQRTERGDSAVYLCASSLGASGGQETQYFGPGTRLLVL.

CDR3 DNA sequence: TGTGCCAGCAGTGAGCGGGGGGGCCGTGATGAGCAGTTCTTC. It encodes CASSERGGRDEQFF. The rearrangement links TRBV25-1 to TRBJ2-1; TRBD2 matches 9 bases. The CDR3 extends over 14 amino acids. Germline assignment: CDR1 MGHDK and CDR2 SYGVNS. V trimming: 3 bases; J trimming: 8 bases; junction bases outside the gene matches: 5.

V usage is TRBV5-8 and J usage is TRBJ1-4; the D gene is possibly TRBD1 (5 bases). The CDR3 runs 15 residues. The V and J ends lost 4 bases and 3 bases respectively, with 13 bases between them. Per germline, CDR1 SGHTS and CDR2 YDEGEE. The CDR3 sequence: CASSGGDGPNEKLFF. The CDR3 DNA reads TGTGCCAGCAGCGGGGGGGACGGCCCTAATGAAAAACTGTTTTTT.

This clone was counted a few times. CDR3 nucleotide sequence: TGTGCCTTTGGGCAGCCTCATAGCAATCAGCCCCAGCATTTT. Amino acids: CAFGQPHSNQPQHF. The chain carries TRBV6-8 and TRBJ1-5; D unclear. In germline, CDR1 is MNHGY, CDR2 SAAAGT. V dropped 11 bases and J dropped 0 bases, with 14 bases sitting between them. CDR3 length: 14 amino acids.

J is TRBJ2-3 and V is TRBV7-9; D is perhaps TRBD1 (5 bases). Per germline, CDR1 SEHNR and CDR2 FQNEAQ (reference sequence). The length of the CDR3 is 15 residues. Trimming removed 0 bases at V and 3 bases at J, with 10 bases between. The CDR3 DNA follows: TGTGCCAGCAGCTTAGCGTTGGCAGGGACAGATACGCAGTATTTT. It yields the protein CASSLALAGTDTQYF.

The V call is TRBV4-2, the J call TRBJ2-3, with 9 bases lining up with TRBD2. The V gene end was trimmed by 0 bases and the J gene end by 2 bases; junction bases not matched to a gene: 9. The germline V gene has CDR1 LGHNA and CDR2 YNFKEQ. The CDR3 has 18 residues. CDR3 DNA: TGTGCCAGCAGCCAAGATAGGGCTAGCGGGGCTTTCACAGATACGCAGTATTTT. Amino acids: CASSQDRASGAFTDTQYF.

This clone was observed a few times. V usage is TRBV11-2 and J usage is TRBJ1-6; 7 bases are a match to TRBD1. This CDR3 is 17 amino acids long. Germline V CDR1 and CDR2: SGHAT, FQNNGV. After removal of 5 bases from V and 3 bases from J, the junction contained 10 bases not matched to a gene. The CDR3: CASSPITGAFYNSPLHF. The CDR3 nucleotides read TGTGCCAGCAGCCCCATAACAGGGGCCTTCTATAATTCACCCCTCCACTTT.

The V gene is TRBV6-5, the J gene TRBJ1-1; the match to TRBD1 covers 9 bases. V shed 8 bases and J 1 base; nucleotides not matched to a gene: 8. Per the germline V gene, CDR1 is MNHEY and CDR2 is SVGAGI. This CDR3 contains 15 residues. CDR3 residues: CASEQGTGPNTEAFF. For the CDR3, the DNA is TGTGCCAGCGAACAAGGGACAGGGCCGAACACTGAAGCTTTCTTT.

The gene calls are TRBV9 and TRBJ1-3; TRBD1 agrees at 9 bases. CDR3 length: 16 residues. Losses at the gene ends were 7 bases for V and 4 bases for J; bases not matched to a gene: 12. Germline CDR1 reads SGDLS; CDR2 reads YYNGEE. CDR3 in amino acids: CASAGQGITGGNTIYF. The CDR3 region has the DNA TGTGCCAGCGCGGGACAGGGCATTACGGGAGGAAACACCATATATTTT.

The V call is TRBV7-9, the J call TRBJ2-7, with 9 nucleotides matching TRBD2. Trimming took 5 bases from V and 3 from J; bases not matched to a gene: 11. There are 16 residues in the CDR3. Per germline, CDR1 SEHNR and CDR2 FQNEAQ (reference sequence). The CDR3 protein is CASSPGAGGILYEQYF. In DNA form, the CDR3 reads TGTGCCAGCAGCCCGGGGGCGGGGGGGATCCTCTACGAGCAGTACTTC.

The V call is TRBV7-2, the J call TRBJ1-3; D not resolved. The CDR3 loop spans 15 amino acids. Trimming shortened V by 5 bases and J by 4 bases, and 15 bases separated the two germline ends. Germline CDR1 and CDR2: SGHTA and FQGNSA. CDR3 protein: CASSQRREAGNTIYF. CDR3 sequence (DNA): TGTGCCAGCAGCCAGCGGCGGGAGGCGGGAAACACCATATATTTT.

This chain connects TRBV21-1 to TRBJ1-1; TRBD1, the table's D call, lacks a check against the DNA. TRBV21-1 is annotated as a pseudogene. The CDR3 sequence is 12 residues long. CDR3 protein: CASSKDKSEAFF. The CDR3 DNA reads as TGTGCCAGCAGCAAGGACAAGAGTGAAGCTTTCTTT.

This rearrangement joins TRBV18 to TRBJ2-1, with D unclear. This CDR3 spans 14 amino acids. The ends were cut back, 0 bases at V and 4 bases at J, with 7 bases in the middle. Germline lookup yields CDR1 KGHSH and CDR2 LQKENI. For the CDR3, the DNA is TGTGCCAGCTCACCACCGTGGGCTTACAATGAGCAGTTCTTC. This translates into CASSPPWAYNEQFF.

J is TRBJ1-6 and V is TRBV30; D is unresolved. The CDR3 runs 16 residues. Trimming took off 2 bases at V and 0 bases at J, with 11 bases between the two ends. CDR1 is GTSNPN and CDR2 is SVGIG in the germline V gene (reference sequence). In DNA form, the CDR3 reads TGTGCCTGGAGTCCCGGCGGGAGCTCCTATAATTCACCCCTCCACTTT. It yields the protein CAWSPGGSSYNSPLHF.

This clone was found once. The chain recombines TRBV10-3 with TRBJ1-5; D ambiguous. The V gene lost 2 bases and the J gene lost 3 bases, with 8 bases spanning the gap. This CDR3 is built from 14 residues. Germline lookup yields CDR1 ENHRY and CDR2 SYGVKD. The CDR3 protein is CAISERESNQPQHF. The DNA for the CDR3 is TGTGCCATCAGTGAGCGGGAATCCAATCAGCCCCAGCATTTT.

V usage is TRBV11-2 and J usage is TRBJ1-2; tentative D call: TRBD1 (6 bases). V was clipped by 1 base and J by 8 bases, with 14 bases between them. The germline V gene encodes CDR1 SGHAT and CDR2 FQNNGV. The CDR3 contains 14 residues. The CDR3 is CASSLGRGARGYTF. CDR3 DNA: TGTGCCAGCAGCTTAGGGCGGGGGGCGCGGGGCTACACCTTC. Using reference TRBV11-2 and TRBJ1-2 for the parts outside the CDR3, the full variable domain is EAGVAQSPRYKIIEKRQSVAFWCNPISGHATLYWYQQILGQGPKLLIQFQNNGVVDDSQLPKDRFSAERLKGVDSTLKIQPAKLEDSAVYLCASSLGRGARGYTFGSGTRLTVV.

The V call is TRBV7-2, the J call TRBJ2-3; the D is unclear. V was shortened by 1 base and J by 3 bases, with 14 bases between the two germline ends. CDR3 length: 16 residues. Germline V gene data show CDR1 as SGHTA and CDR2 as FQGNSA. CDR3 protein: CASSLVAGLGTDTQYF. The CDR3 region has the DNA TGTGCCAGCAGCTTAGTGGCAGGCCTTGGGACAGATACGCAGTATTTT. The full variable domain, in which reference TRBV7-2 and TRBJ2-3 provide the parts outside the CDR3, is GAGVSQSPSNKVTEKGKDVELRCDPISGHTALYWYRQSLGQGLEFLIYFQGNSAPDKSGLPSDRFSAERTGGSVSTLTIQRTQQEDSAVYLCASSLVAGLGTDTQYFGPGTRLTVL.

CDR3 loop: CASSPRTSGGAGYNEQFF. CDR3 sequence (DNA): TGTGCCAGCTCACCACGGACTAGCGGGGGGGCAGGGTACAATGAGCAGTTCTTC. V usage is TRBV18 and J usage is TRBJ2-1; 15 bases are shared with TRBD2. This CDR3 has 18 amino acids. J was trimmed by 4 bases and V by 1 base; bases with no gene match: 5. Germline V lookup: CDR1 KGHSH, CDR2 LQKENI.

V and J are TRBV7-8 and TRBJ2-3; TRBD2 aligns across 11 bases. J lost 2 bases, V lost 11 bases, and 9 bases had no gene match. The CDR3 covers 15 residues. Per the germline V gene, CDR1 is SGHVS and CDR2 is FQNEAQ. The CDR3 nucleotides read TGTGCCGTAGCGGGGGGGCCGGTTTACACAGATACGCAGTATTTT. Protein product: CAVAGGPVYTDTQYF.